The source of this TCR beta chain is a study of T cell responses to AZD1222 COVID-19 vaccine. For this clone: Its antigen is not identified.

The data were produced by immunoSEQ multiplex PCR, yet TCRdb's version contains in-frame clones alone and is incomplete. Of some 110,000 clones in the sample, about 90% were seen once. Deletions cut 5 bases from V and 1 base from J, with 11 bases between. CDR1 and CDR2 from the germline V gene are SGHTA and FQGTGA. The CDR3 runs to 14 residues. Study conclusions and caveats: Targets within unmutated variant regions were reportedly found for nearly half of spike-specific TCRs. Seropositive status at baseline applied to only a handful of AZD1222 recipients. Spike-specific TCR breadth rose after two AZD1222 doses, and depth rose as well.

J is TRBJ1-1 and V is TRBV7-3; the D gene is possibly TRBD1 (6 bases). The sequences come from peripheral blood, collected on day 0 of AZD1222 vaccination. This clonotype was sampled from an adult in good health. The CDR3 DNA is TGTGCCAGCAGCCAAGGACAGAAGAACACTGAAGCTTTCTTT. Translating it yields CASSQGQKNTEAFF.